One sample yielded the 20 T cell receptor beta chains listed below, sequenced in a study of blood T cell repertoires in COVID-19. TCRdb's table, derived via immunoSEQ multiplex PCR, lists solely in-frame clones and lacks some. Of roughly 220,000 clones listed, about 85% are singletons. The sample comprised peripheral blood. The receptors originated from a man aged 45-65 years who had recovered from COVID-19.

The chain uses TRBV18 and TRBJ2-1; the match to TRBD2 covers 13 bases. This CDR3 has 16 amino acids. Trimming at V came to 3 bases and at J to 7 bases, leaving 6 bases not matched to a gene. Germline V lookup: CDR1 KGHSH, CDR2 LQKENI. The DNA of the CDR3 is TGTGCCAGCTCACCTTCCGGACTAGCGGGAGTTAATGAGCAGTTCTTC. Protein product: CASSPSGLAGVNEQFF. Full variable domain (remainder filled in from reference TRBV18 and TRBJ2-1): NAGVMQNPRHLVRRRGQEARLRCSPMKGHSHVYWYRQLPEEGLKFMVYLQKENIIDESGMPKERFSAEFPKEGPSILRIQQVVRGDSAAYFCASSPSGLAGVNEQFFGPGTRLTVL.

A word on this clone: No DNA is shown, since the ends of the CDR3 on it are uncertain; the CDR3 is the one TCRdb lists. The V call is TRBV21-1, the J call TRBJ2-7; the table's D call TRBD2 went unverified against the DNA. TRBV21-1 is a recognized pseudogene. The CDR3 adds up to 17 amino acids, both ends counted. CDR3 loop: CASSKALVAGGSYEQYF.

This chain connects TRBV9 to TRBJ1-4, with D possibly TRBD1 on 5 matching bases. Germline CDR1 reads SGDLS; CDR2 reads YYNGEE. The CDR3 consists of 15 residues. V shed 3 bases and J shed 6 bases, with 15 bases lying between them. CDR3 residues: CASSAYGGEDEKLFF. For the CDR3, the DNA is TGTGCCAGCAGCGCTTACGGAGGGGAAGATGAAAAACTGTTTTTT.

The chain links TRBV27 to TRBJ2-2; D remains unclear. The CDR3 is made up of 12 amino acids. Germline V CDR1 and CDR2: MNHEY, SMNVEV (reference sequence). V dropped 6 bases and J dropped 8 bases, with 10 bases sitting between them. CDR3 nucleotides: TGTGCCAGCAGACCCGGAGCAGGGGAGCTGTTTTTT. Its protein is CASRPGAGELFF.

This chain links TRBV2 with TRBJ2-1; D gene unclear. This CDR3 region has 13 residues. CDR1 SNHLY and CDR2 FYNNEI come from the germline V gene. Trimming stripped 11 bases from V and 2 bases from J, with 13 bases between. The DNA for the CDR3 is TGTGCCCAGACGGTGAGCGCCTACAATGAGCAGTTCTTC. It is translated as CAQTVSAYNEQFF.

The chain is built from TRBV19 and TRBJ1-4, with 9 nucleotides matching TRBD1. The CDR3 sequence is 14 residues long. V shed 3 bases and J 6 bases; nucleotides not matched to a gene: 2. Germline CDR1 and CDR2: LNHDA and SQIVND (reference sequence). As DNA, the CDR3 is TGTGCCAGTAGTATCGGGACAGGGCATGAAAAACTGTTTTTT. This translates into CASSIGTGHEKLFF.

The gene calls are TRBV10-3 and TRBJ2-7; D perhaps matches TRBD2 (5 bases). Germline values: CDR1 ENHRY, CDR2 SYGVKD. There are 15 residues in the CDR3. The ends were cut back, 3 bases at V and 3 bases at J, with 15 bases in the middle. Here the CDR3 reads CAISDEGNPYYEQYF. The CDR3 nucleotides read TGTGCCATCAGTGACGAGGGAAACCCTTACTACGAGCAGTACTTC.

The CDR3 loop reads CASSHFGGRPYEQYF. CDR3 DNA sequence: TGTGCCAGCAGCCACTTCGGGGGACGGCCCTACGAGCAGTACTTC. The rearrangement uses TRBV3-1 (or the pseudogene TRBV3-2) and TRBJ2-7; possibly TRBD2 for D (6 bases). This CDR3 contains 15 residues. Looked up from germline, CDR1 is LGHDT and CDR2 is YNNKEL (reference sequence). V lost 3 bases and J 2 bases, leaving 14 bases between the germline ends.

The rearrangement links TRBV27 to TRBJ2-1; D possibly corresponds to TRBD2 (5 bases). Per germline, CDR1 MNHEY and CDR2 SMNVEV (reference sequence). Trimming pared 6 bases from V and 4 bases from J, leaving 10 bases between. This CDR3 is built from 13 residues. The CDR3 reads CASRLAVYNEQFF. DNA for the CDR3: TGTGCCAGCAGGCTAGCAGTTTACAATGAGCAGTTCTTC.

The rearrangement uses TRBV28 and TRBJ2-1; D uncertain. Germline loops: CDR1 MDHEN, CDR2 SYDVKM. The length of the CDR3 is 16 residues. The V end was cut by 10 bases, the J end by 0 bases, with 19 bases between. DNA of the CDR3: TGTGCCACCCAGACCTCACTACCGAGCTCCTACAATGAGCAGTTCTTC. It specifies CATQTSLPSSYNEQFF. Looking up the rest from reference TRBV28 and TRBJ2-1 gives the full variable domain: DVKVTQSSRYLVKRTGEKVFLECVQDMDHENMFWYRQDPGLGLRLIYFSYDVKMKEKGDIPEGYSVSREKKERFSLILESASTNQTSMYLCATQTSLPSSYNEQFFGPGTRLTVL.

This clone is a singleton in its sample. The chain is built from TRBV18 and TRBJ2-2, with 7 bases identical to TRBD1. The CDR3 spans 16 residues. V lost 4 bases and J lost 8; bases outside the gene matches: 13. Germline CDR1 and CDR2: KGHSH and LQKENI. The CDR3 region has the DNA TGTGCCAGCTCACTGAGCTCCGGACAGGCGTGGGGGGAGCTGTTTTTT. Protein sequence: CASSLSSGQAWGELFF.

J is TRBJ1-2 and V is TRBV7-2; 7 bases match TRBD1. The ends lost 4 bases at V and 1 base at J; junction bases unmatched: 6. CDR3 length: 15 residues. CDR1 SGHTA and CDR2 FQGNSA come from the germline V gene. The CDR3 reads CASSSNRGFNYGYTF. The CDR3 DNA reads as TGTGCCAGCAGCTCCAACAGGGGTTTTAACTATGGCTACACCTTC.

The rearrangement joins TRBV27 to TRBJ2-7; TRBD2 matches at 12 bases. V lost 5 bases, J lost 5 bases, and 10 bases stayed unmatched. From germline, CDR1 is MNHEY and CDR2 SMNVEV (reference sequence). The CDR3 spans 16 residues. This chain's CDR3 is CASSRTWTSGIHEQYF. The CDR3 DNA is TGTGCCAGCAGTCGCACCTGGACTAGCGGGATTCACGAGCAGTACTTC.

The rearrangement uses TRBV18 and TRBJ2-7; TRBD1 aligns across 7 bases. V was pared by 3 bases and J by 6 bases, with 5 bases of the junction left unmatched. There are 13 residues in the CDR3. CDR1 is KGHSH and CDR2 is LQKENI in the germline V gene. CDR3 DNA sequence: TGTGCCAGCTCACCGACAGGGAACGTCGAGCAGTACTTC. Amino acids: CASSPTGNVEQYF.

V and J are TRBV28 and TRBJ2-3; D is unclear. CDR3 size: 13 residues. Between the trimmed V and J ends, which lost 5 bases and 1 base, there was a span of 7 bases. CDR1 and CDR2 (germline): MDHEN, SYDVKM. CDR3 coding DNA: TGTGCCAGCAGTACCTACCGCACAGATACGCAGTATTTT. Translated: CASSTYRTDTQYF. Filled out from reference TRBV28 and TRBJ2-3, the complete variable domain reads DVKVTQSSRYLVKRTGEKVFLECVQDMDHENMFWYRQDPGLGLRLIYFSYDVKMKEKGDIPEGYSVSREKKERFSLILESASTNQTSMYLCASSTYRTDTQYFGPGTRLTVL.

This rearrangement joins TRBV19 to TRBJ1-2; 8 positions match TRBD1. CDR1 and CDR2 from the germline V gene are LNHDA and SQIVND (reference sequence). Trimming removed 5 bases from V and 0 bases from J; junction bases left unmatched: 8. This CDR3 region has 16 residues. In DNA form, the CDR3 reads TGTGCCAGTAGTCCGCAGGGGGCAGATTCTAACTATGGCTACACCTTC. It yields the protein CASSPQGADSNYGYTF.

CDR3 nucleotides: TGTGCCAGCAGAACAGGCCGCGCTGAAGCTTTCTTT. Translating gives CASRTGRAEAFF. The rearrangement joins TRBV28 to TRBJ1-1, with D maybe TRBD1 (5 bases). CDR1 is MDHEN and CDR2 is SYDVKM in the germline V gene. This CDR3 is built from 12 residues. The V end lost 6 bases, the J end lost 6 bases, and 11 bases lay between the germline ends.

DNA of the CDR3: TGTGCCACCAGGGGGAAGGGGGGGGCCCCCGACTACGAGCAGTACTTC. Protein sequence: CATRGKGGAPDYEQYF. The rearrangement joins TRBV24-1 to TRBJ2-7; D perhaps matches TRBD2 (7 bases). This CDR3 has 16 residues. The germline V gene has CDR1 KGHDR and CDR2 SFDVKD. Trimming took 7 bases from V and 3 from J, leaving 21 bases between them.

This chain joins TRBV5-1 and TRBJ2-7; 7 nucleotides match TRBD2. This CDR3 comprises 13 residues. Germline CDR1 and CDR2: SGHRS and YFSETQ. V shed 4 bases, J shed 8 bases, and the junction held 9 bases outside the gene matches. CDR3 protein: CASSPGGGVKQYF. Written as DNA, the CDR3 is TGCGCCAGCAGCCCTGGTGGGGGGGTGAAGCAGTACTTC.

This clone occurred once. V gene TRBV30 combines with J gene TRBJ1-3; D ambiguous. The CDR3 totals 14 residues. Germline V gene data show CDR1 as GTSNPN and CDR2 as SVGIG (reference sequence). V was clipped by 5 bases and J by 0 bases, with 11 bases between them. Written as DNA, the CDR3 is TGTGCCTGGGGAGACCGGAGCTCTGGAAACACCATATATTTT. Translated: CAWGDRSSGNTIYF.